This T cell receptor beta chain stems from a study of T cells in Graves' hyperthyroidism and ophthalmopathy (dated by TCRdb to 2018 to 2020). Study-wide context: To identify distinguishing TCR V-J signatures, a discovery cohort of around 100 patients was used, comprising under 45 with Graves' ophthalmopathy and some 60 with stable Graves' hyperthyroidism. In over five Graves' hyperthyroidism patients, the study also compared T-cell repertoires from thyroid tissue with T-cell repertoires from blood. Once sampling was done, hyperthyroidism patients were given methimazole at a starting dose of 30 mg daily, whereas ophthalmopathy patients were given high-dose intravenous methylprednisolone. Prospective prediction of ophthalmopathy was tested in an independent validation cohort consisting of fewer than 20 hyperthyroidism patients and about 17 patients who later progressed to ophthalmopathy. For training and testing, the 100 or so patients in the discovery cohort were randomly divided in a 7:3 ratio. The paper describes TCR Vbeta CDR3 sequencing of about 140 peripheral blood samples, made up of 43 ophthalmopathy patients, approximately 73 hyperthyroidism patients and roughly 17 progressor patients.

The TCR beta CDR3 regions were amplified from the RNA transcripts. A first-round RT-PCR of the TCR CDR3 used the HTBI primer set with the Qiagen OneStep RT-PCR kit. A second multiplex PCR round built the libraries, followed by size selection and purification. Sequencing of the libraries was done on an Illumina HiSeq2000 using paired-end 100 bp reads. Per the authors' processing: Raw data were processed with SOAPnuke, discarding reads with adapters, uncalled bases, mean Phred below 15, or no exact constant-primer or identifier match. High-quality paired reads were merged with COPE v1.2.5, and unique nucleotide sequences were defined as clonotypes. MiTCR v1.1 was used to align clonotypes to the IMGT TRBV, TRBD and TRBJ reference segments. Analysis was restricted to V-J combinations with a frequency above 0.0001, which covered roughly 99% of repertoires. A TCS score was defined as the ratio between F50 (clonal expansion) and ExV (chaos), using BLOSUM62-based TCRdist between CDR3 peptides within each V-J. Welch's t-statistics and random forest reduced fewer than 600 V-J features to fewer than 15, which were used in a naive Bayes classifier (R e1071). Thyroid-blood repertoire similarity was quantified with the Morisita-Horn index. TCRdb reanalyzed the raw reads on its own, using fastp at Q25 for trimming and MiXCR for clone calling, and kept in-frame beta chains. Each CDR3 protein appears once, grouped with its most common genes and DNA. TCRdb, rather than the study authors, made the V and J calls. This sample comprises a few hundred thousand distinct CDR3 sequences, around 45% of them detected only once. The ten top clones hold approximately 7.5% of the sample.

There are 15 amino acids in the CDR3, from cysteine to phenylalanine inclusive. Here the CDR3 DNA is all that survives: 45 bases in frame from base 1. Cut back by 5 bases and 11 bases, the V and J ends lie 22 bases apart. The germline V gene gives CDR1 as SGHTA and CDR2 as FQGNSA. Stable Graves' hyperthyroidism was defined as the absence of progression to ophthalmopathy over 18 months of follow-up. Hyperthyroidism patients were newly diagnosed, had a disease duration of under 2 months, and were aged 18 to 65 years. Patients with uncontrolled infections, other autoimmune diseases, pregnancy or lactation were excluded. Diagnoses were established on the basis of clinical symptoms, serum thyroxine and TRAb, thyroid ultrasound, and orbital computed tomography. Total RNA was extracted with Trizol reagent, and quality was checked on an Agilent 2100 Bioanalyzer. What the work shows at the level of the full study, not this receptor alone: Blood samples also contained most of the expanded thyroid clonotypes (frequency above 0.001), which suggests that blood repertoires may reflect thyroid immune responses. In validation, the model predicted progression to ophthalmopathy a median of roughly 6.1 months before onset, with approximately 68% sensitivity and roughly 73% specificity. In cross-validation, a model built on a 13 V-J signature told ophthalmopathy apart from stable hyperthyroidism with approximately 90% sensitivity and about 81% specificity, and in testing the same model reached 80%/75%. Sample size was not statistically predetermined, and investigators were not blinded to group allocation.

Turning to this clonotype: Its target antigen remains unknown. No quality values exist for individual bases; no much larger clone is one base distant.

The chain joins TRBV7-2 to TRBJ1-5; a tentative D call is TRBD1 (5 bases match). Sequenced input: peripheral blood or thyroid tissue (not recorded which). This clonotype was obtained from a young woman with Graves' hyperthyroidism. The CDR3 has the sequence CASSTGMMGGETQHF. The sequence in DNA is TGTGCCAGCAGCACGGGCATGATGGGGGGAGAGACCCAGCATTTT.